These 28 T cell receptor beta chains were sequenced from one sample in a study of blood T cell repertoires in COVID-19. This table comes from immunoSEQ multiplex PCR, and its TCRdb copy is limited to in-frame clones, with some not included. The table shows roughly 250,000 clones, with under 90% occurring only once. Material for sequencing was PBMCs or T cells enriched from blood (not recorded which). Receptors originate from a woman between 40 and 50 years old who had been exposed to COVID-19.

V gene TRBV29-1 combines with J gene TRBJ2-3; TRBD2 agrees at 11 bases. The CDR3 is 17 amino acids. Trimming cost V 3 bases and J 0 bases; bases outside gene matches: 8. The germline gives CDR1 SQVTM, CDR2 ANQGSEA. CDR3 in amino acids: CSVDPSGGPTSTDTQYF. The CDR3 region has the DNA TGCAGCGTTGACCCTAGCGGGGGGCCTACTAGCACAGATACGCAGTATTTT.

V gene TRBV7-7 combines with J gene TRBJ2-5, with 8 bases that match TRBD2. The trim removed 2 bases at V and 0 bases at J, leaving 2 bases unmatched. The CDR3 totals 15 residues. Germline loops: CDR1 SSHAT, CDR2 FNYEAQ (reference sequence). The DNA for the CDR3 is TGTGCCAGCAGCTTAACGACTAGCGACCAAGAGACCCAGTACTTC. This sequence encodes CASSLTTSDQETQYF.

The genes are TRBV7-6 and TRBJ2-7; a possible D gene is TRBD1 (6 bases). The CDR3 contains 14 residues. The V and J ends lost 5 bases and 1 base respectively, with 12 bases between them. Germline V lookup: CDR1 SGHVS, CDR2 FNYEAQ. The CDR3 protein is CASSPRDTSYEQYF. CDR3 DNA sequence: TGTGCCAGCAGCCCCCGGGACACATCCTACGAGCAGTACTTC.

The rearrangement links TRBV2 to TRBJ2-5; weak D call: TRBD2 (7 bases). The germline gives CDR1 SNHLY, CDR2 FYNNEI. The CDR3 length is 14 residues. V gave up 7 bases and J gave up 7 bases, with 19 bases separating them. CDR3 nucleotides: TGTGCCAGCACGTTTTGGGGGGGGCGACGGACCCAGTACTTC. This sequence encodes CASTFWGGRRTQYF.

This sequence joins TRBV21-1 and TRBJ2-7; TRBD1, the table's D call, lacks a check against the DNA. TRBV21-1 is annotated as a pseudogene. The CDR3 consists of 19 residues. The CDR3 here is CASRKGGDRVPPRVYEQYF. The CDR3 DNA is TGTGCCAGCAGGAAAGGGGGGGACAGGGTGCCCCCCAGGGTCTACGAGCAGTACTTC.

This chain connects TRBV7-2 to TRBJ2-2; 8 nucleotides line up with TRBD1. Germline loops: CDR1 SGHTA, CDR2 FQGNSA. There are 14 residues in the CDR3. The V gene end was trimmed by 4 bases and the J gene end by 4 bases; junction bases not matched to a gene: 2. The DNA of the CDR3 is TGTGCCAGCAGCTCGGGGACAGGCACCGGGGAGCTGTTTTTT. Translated: CASSSGTGTGELFF.

V gene TRBV28 combines with J gene TRBJ1-2; maybe TRBD1 (5 bases). Germline loops: CDR1 MDHEN, CDR2 SYDVKM. This CDR3 has 13 amino acids. The germline V and J ends were trimmed by 5 bases and 1 base, with 8 bases remaining between them. The CDR3 bases are TGTGCCAGCAGTCCAGGGCTTAACTATGGCTACACCTTC. It encodes CASSPGLNYGYTF.

The genes are TRBV11-3 and TRBJ2-2, with 14 bases lining up with TRBD2. Germline CDR1 SGHNT, CDR2 YENEEA. This CDR3 is 19 amino acids long. J lost 5 bases, V lost 5 bases, and 13 bases had no gene match. The CDR3 DNA is TGTGCCAGCAGCCCGGGACTAGCGGGGGAGCTTAGTGGGACCGGGGAGCTGTTTTTT. Its translation is CASSPGLAGELSGTGELFF.

The chain's CDR3 is CASGSLPLHF. The CDR3, as DNA: TGTGCCAGCGGTTCCTTACCCCTCCACTTT. The gene calls are TRBV28 and TRBJ1-6; D is unresolved. The CDR3 consists of 10 residues. Germline CDR1 is MDHEN and CDR2 is SYDVKM. Trimming removed 8 bases at V and 12 bases at J, with 8 bases between. The entire variable domain, with the rest obtained from reference TRBV28 and TRBJ1-6, is as follows: DVKVTQSSRYLVKRTGEKVFLECVQDMDHENMFWYRQDPGLGLRLIYFSYDVKMKEKGDIPEGYSVSREKKERFSLILESASTNQTSMYLCASGSLPLHFGNGTRLTVT.

The CDR3 is CASSTGQGLEDTEAFF. CDR3 nucleotides: TGCGCCAGCAGCACCGGACAGGGATTAGAGGACACTGAAGCTTTCTTT. The V and J genes are TRBV5-1 and TRBJ1-1; TRBD1 matches at 8 bases. V was clipped by 4 bases and J by 3 bases; unmatched bases: 11. Germline lookup yields CDR1 SGHRS and CDR2 YFSETQ. The CDR3 spans 16 residues.

This clone has only one observation. This chain uses TRBV28 with TRBJ1-6; perhaps TRBD1 as D (6 bases). Germline loops: CDR1 MDHEN, CDR2 SYDVKM. Trimming removed 5 bases at V and 7 bases at J, with 9 bases between. This CDR3 has 13 amino acids. CDR3 DNA sequence: TGTGCCAGCAGTCAGGGGTGGAATTCACCCCTCCACTTT. Translating gives CASSQGWNSPLHF.

V and J are TRBV7-6 and TRBJ2-7, with 10 bases matching TRBD1. From germline, CDR1 is SGHVS and CDR2 FNYEAQ. This CDR3 contains 18 residues. V lost 0 bases, J lost 3 bases, and 11 bases stayed unmatched. The CDR3 nucleotides are TGTGCCAGCAGCTTAGCATCGCACCGGGACAGGGGATTCTACGAGCAGTACTTC. This encodes CASSLASHRDRGFYEQYF.

The rearrangement uses TRBV9 and TRBJ2-3, with D possibly matching TRBD1 (7 bases). The CDR3 runs to 15 residues. The V and J ends lost 7 bases and 3 bases respectively, with 18 bases between them. Germline CDR1 reads SGDLS; CDR2 reads YYNGEE. This chain's CDR3 is CASVAEGTATDTQYF. The CDR3 DNA sequence: TGTGCCAGCGTGGCGGAGGGGACAGCGACAGATACGCAGTATTTT.

The gene calls are TRBV7-9 and TRBJ2-3, with TRBD2 identical over 9 bases. V trimming: 4 bases; J trimming: 6 bases; junction bases outside the gene matches: 11. Germline CDR1 and CDR2: SEHNR and FQNEAQ (reference sequence). CDR3 length: 16 residues. The CDR3 reads CASSSTQGTSSDTQYF. In DNA form, the CDR3 reads TGTGCCAGCAGCTCGACACAGGGGACTAGCTCTGATACGCAGTATTTT.

This rearrangement joins TRBV30 to TRBJ1-1; D is unresolved. Trimming removed 3 bases from V and 4 bases from J, with 12 bases in between. The CDR3 contains 13 residues. Germline V lookup: CDR1 GTSNPN, CDR2 SVGIG (reference sequence). This chain's CDR3 is CAWSQNRGTEAFF. DNA for the CDR3: TGTGCCTGGAGCCAAAACCGAGGCACTGAAGCTTTCTTT. Full variable domain (outside the CDR3, taken from reference TRBV30 and TRBJ1-1): SQTIHQWPATLVQPVGSPLSLECTVEGTSNPNLYWYRQAAGRGLQLLFYSVGIGQISSEVPQNLSASRPQDRQFILSSKKLLLSDSGFYLCAWSQNRGTEAFFGQGTRLTVV.

This rearrangement joins TRBV18 to TRBJ2-1; possibly TRBD1 for D (5 bases). Trimming shortened V by 3 bases and J by 8 bases, and 8 bases separated the two germline ends. The CDR3 extends over 12 amino acids. Per germline, CDR1 KGHSH and CDR2 LQKENI. The CDR3 bases are TGTGCCAGCTCACCGCAGGGATATGAGCAGTTCTTC. Protein product: CASSPQGYEQFF.

This clone was observed a single time. This chain uses TRBV3-1 (or the pseudogene TRBV3-2) with TRBJ1-1, with 8 bases matching TRBD1. V lost 4 bases, J lost 6 bases, and 7 bases stayed unmatched. This CDR3 contains 14 residues. CDR1 LGHDT and CDR2 YNNKEL come from the germline V gene (reference sequence). CDR3 loop: CASSLYRGMAEAFF. Here the CDR3 DNA reads TGTGCCAGCAGCCTTTACAGGGGGATGGCTGAAGCTTTCTTT.

In its sample, this clone was seen a few times. The chain recombines TRBV4-1 with TRBJ1-2; 8 nucleotides line up with TRBD1. The CDR3 consists of 15 residues. Germline-derived CDR1 and CDR2 are MGHRA and YSYEKL. V lost 3 bases to trimming and J lost 2 bases; unmatched junction nucleotides: 5. In DNA, the CDR3 is TGCGCCAGCAGCCATCCGGGACAGGCAAACTATGGCTACACCTTC. Amino acids: CASSHPGQANYGYTF.

The chain links TRBV6-2 or TRBV6-3 to TRBJ2-3; the match to TRBD1 covers 10 bases. Germline CDR1 reads MNHEY; CDR2 reads SVGEGT. J was trimmed by 7 bases and V by 0 bases; bases with no gene match: 13. The CDR3 is 18 amino acids. The CDR3 is CASSYSWDRGPAQHTQYF. The CDR3 DNA follows: TGTGCCAGCAGTTACTCGTGGGACAGGGGCCCCGCACAACATACGCAGTATTTT.

The chain uses TRBV4-2 and TRBJ1-2; tentative D call: TRBD1 (6 bases). The CDR3 length is 17 residues. Trimming took off 0 bases at V and 1 base at J, with 15 bases between the two ends. Germline V CDR1 and CDR2: LGHNA, YNFKEQ. The CDR3 loop reads CASSQDRGVRGNYGYTF. CDR3 in DNA: TGTGCCAGCAGCCAAGACCGCGGAGTCAGGGGTAACTATGGCTACACCTTC.

This clone came up a few times. The chain is built from TRBV10-1 and TRBJ2-1; the match to TRBD2 covers 8 bases. With 8 bases clipped from V and 4 bases from J, the junction kept 7 bases outside the gene matches. This CDR3 spans 14 amino acids. The germline CDR1 and CDR2 sequences are WNHNN and SYGVQD (reference sequence). The DNA of the CDR3 is TGCGCCAGCCTGCCGGGGGGGCGTTACAATGAGCAGTTCTTC. This translates into CASLPGGRYNEQFF.

The chain uses TRBV4-1 and TRBJ1-1; 7 bases map to TRBD1. The CDR3 is 15 residues long. V was pared by 3 bases and J by 3 bases, with 7 bases of the junction left unmatched. CDR1 is MGHRA, CDR2 YSYEKL, per germline. CDR3: CASSHPPTGDTEAFF. As DNA, the CDR3 is TGCGCCAGCAGCCACCCCCCCACAGGGGACACTGAAGCTTTCTTT.

The chain employs TRBV24-1 and TRBJ1-1, with D possibly TRBD1 on 5 matching bases. The CDR3 consists of 12 residues. Germline V lookup: CDR1 KGHDR, CDR2 SFDVKD. Deletions cut 12 bases from V and 1 base from J, with 11 bases between. The CDR3 DNA reads TGTGCCCCGGGACTTTCGAACACTGAAGCTTTCTTT. It yields the protein CAPGLSNTEAFF.

This chain links TRBV7-3 with TRBJ2-2; maybe TRBD1 (6 bases). Germline loops: CDR1 SGHTA, CDR2 FQGTGA. This CDR3 is built from 16 residues. V was shortened by 5 bases and J by 1 base, with 14 bases between the two germline ends. Written as DNA, the CDR3 is TGTGCCAGCAGCCTGTCGGGCAGGGGGAACACCGGGGAGCTGTTTTTT. This translates into CASSLSGRGNTGELFF.

J is TRBJ2-7 and V is TRBV27, with D tentatively TRBD1 (5 bases). V lost 6 bases to trimming and J lost 2 bases, with 11 bases between them. Germline V gene data show CDR1 as MNHEY and CDR2 as SMNVEV (reference sequence). This CDR3 has 13 residues. The CDR3 loop is CASSPMGPYEQYF. In DNA, the CDR3 is TGTGCCAGCAGCCCCATGGGGCCCTACGAGCAGTACTTC.

This clone was found once. The chain joins TRBV30 to TRBJ1-2; D call uncertain. V was clipped by 2 bases and J by 6 bases, with 10 bases between them. Germline V gives CDR1 GTSNPN, CDR2 SVGIG (reference sequence). The CDR3 extends over 12 amino acids. The CDR3 reads CAWSRRSNGYTF. CDR3 sequence (DNA): TGTGCCTGGAGTAGGCGGTCCAATGGCTACACCTTC. Drawing the rest from reference TRBV30 and TRBJ1-2, the complete variable domain is SQTIHQWPATLVQPVGSPLSLECTVEGTSNPNLYWYRQAAGRGLQLLFYSVGIGQISSEVPQNLSASRPQDRQFILSSKKLLLSDSGFYLCAWSRRSNGYTFGSGTRLTVV.

The chain employs TRBV6-2 or TRBV6-3 and TRBJ1-5; D is possibly TRBD1 (6 bases). There are 14 residues in the CDR3. Germline V gene sequence: CDR1 MNHEY, CDR2 SVGEGT. V was trimmed by 2 bases and J by 3 bases, leaving 8 bases between them. This CDR3 reads CASSYRQDNQPQHF. In DNA form, the CDR3 reads TGTGCCAGCAGTTACCGACAGGACAATCAGCCCCAGCATTTT.

V is TRBV7-3 and J is TRBJ2-3, with unresolved D. V lost 5 bases and J 2 bases, leaving 14 bases between the germline ends. The CDR3 loop spans 15 amino acids. Germline CDR1 and CDR2: SGHTA and FQGTGA. CDR3: CASSDLQLNTDTQYF. In DNA form, the CDR3 reads TGTGCCAGCAGCGACCTACAGCTCAACACAGATACGCAGTATTTT.